This T cell receptor beta chain was recorded in a study of cytomegalovirus exposure and HLA in healthy donors. Study-level results: Based on reports, TCR beta sequences accurately predicted HLA-A and HLA-B alleles for most subjects.

V lost 5 bases and J lost 7, with 17 bases in between. Germline-derived CDR1 and CDR2 are LNHDA and SQIVND (reference sequence). The CDR3 has 14 amino acids. PCR employed 60 Vbeta and 13 Jbeta primers. The repertoire was sequenced with immunoSEQ multiplex PCR; TCRdb's copy has only in-frame clones and lacks some. The data hold some 190,000 clones, with about three quarters observed a single time. Of note for this clone: Its cognate antigen is unknown.

V usage is TRBV19 and J usage is TRBJ2-5; D is possibly TRBD1 (6 bases). The sequencing input was PBMCs. The TCR originated in a woman between 25 and 40 years old in good health and CMV-seropositive. The CDR3 nucleotides read TGTGCCAGTAGTTCCCCGACAGGACGGGGGACCCAGTACTTC. It specifies CASSSPTGRGTQYF.